This record looks at one T cell receptor beta chain sequence and its context. Germline CDR1 SGHTA, CDR2 FQGNSA. The CDR3 length is 13 residues. Trimming removed 4 bases from V and 3 bases from J, with 9 bases in between. The repertoire was sequenced with immunoSEQ multiplex PCR; TCRdb's copy has only in-frame clones and lacks some. Of fewer than 60,000 clones listed, approximately 91% are singletons. These data originate in a study of OX40 agonist ivuxolimab in advanced cancers. This specimen consisted of CD4+ or CD8+ T cells sorted from blood, obtained in a trial of the OX40 agonist ivuxolimab. This TCR came from an adult with an advanced solid tumor such as melanoma, head and neck, liver or kidney cancer. The chain has TRBV7-2 and TRBJ1-1; D gene ambiguous. Here the CDR3 reads CASSWGLDTEAFF. The CDR3 DNA sequence: TGTGCCAGCAGCTGGGGATTGGACACTGAAGCTTTCTTT.